This T cell receptor beta chain appears in the sequencing data of a study of glioma-infiltrating T cells after dendritic cell vaccination. General study results and limits: Few patients contributed both blood and tumor specimens. Estimated pretreatment TIL content predicted outcome after dendritic cell vaccination.

Notes on this clone: Antigen: not known.

None of the glioblastoma patients had an isocitrate dehydrogenase mutation. The table came from immunoSEQ multiplex PCR; TCRdb's copy has only in-frame clones and leaves some out. The table records about 30,000 clones, 85% to 95% of them present only once. The sequences come from blood, collected before dendritic cell vaccination. This clonotype originated in a human donor with glioblastoma.

In DNA form, the CDR3 reads TGTGCCAGCAGTTCGGGGGAGCTTTTGAGCTATGGCTACACCTTC. It yields the protein CASSSGELLSYGYTF. This chain links TRBV6-6 with TRBJ1-2; a possible D gene is TRBD1 (5 bases). V was trimmed by 4 bases and J by 4 bases, leaving 16 bases between them. CDR1 and CDR2 (germline): MNHNY, SVGAGI (reference sequence). This CDR3 spans 15 amino acids.